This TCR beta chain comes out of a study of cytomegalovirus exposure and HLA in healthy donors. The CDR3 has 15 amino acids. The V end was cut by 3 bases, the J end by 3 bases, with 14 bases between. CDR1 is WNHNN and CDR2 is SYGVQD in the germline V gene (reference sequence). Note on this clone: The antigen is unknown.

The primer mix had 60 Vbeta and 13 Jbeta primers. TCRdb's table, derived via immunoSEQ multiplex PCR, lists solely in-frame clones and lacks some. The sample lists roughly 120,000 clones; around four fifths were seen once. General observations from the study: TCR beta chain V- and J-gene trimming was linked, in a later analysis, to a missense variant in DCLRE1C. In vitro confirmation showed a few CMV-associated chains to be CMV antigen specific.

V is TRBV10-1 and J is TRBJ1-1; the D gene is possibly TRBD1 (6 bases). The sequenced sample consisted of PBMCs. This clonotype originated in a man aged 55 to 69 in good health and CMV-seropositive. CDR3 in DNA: TGCGCCAGCAGTGAAGGGGGGGCCGGGGACACTGAAGCTTTCTTT. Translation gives CASSEGGAGDTEAFF.